This T cell receptor beta chain was sequenced in a study of TIL therapy for anti-PD-1-resistant metastatic lung cancer. Whole-study context: Tumors carried a median roughly 1.5 non-synonymous mutations per megabase.

Time point denoted: pre-treatment sample, taken before nivolumab and TIL therapy. Pleural nodules or supraclavicular lymph nodes made up most of the excised metastases sampled. Progressing patients received lymphodepletion, expanded TIL infusion and IL-2. Adults with stage 4 NSCLC were enrolled in a phase I trial. The immunoSEQ assay was v3. Profiled with immunoSEQ multiplex PCR; TCRdb holds only in-frame clones, not every one. The data contain around 100,000 clones, about three fifths of them singletons. V lost 4 bases, J lost 0 bases, and 14 bases lay in between. This CDR3 is built from 16 residues. Germline V gives CDR1 SGDLS, CDR2 YYNGEE.

This sample comprised tumor tissue, obtained at baseline. The chain employs TRBV9 and TRBJ2-1; possibly TRBD1 or TRBD2 for D (5 bases each). This receptor was taken from a person aged 25 to 85 with non-small cell lung cancer. CDR3 amino acids: CASSPGTLGSYNEQFF. The DNA of the CDR3 is TGTGCCAGCAGCCCCGGGACCCTGGGCTCCTACAATGAGCAGTTCTTC.